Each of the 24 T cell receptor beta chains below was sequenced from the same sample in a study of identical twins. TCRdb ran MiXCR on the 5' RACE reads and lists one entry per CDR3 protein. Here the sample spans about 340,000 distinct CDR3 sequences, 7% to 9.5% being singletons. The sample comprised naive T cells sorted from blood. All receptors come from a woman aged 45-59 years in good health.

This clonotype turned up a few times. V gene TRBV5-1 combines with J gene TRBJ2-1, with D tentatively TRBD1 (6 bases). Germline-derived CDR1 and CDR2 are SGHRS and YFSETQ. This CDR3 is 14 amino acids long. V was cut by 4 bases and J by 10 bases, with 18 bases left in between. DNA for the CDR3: TGCGCCAGCAGCCCACTGACAGGTCAACGCGAGCAGTTCTTC. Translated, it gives CASSPLTGQREQFF.

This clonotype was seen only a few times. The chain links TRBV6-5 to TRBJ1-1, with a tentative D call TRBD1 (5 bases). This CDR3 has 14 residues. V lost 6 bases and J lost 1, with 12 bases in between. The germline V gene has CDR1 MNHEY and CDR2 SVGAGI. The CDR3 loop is CASRGLGANTEAFF. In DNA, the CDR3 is TGTGCCAGCAGGGGCCTAGGGGCGAACACTGAAGCTTTCTTT.

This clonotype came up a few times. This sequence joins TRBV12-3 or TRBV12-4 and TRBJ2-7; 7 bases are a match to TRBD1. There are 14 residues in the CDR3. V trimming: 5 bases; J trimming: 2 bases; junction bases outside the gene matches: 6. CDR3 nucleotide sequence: TGTGCCAGCAGTCCCGGGGACAGCACCTACGAGCAGTACGTC. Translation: CASSPGDSTYEQYV.

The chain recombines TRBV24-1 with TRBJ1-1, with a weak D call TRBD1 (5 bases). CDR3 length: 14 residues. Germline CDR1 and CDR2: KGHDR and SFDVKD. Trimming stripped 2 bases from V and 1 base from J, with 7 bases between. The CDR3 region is CATSDWGKNTEAFF. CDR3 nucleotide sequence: TGTGCCACCAGTGATTGGGGCAAGAACACTGAAGCTTTCTTT.

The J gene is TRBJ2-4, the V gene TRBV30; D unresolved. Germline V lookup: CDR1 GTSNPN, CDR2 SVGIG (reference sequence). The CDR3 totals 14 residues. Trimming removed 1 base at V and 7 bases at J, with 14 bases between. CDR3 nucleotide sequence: TGTGCCTGGAGTGAGAGTGGGCTCGGGAACATTCAGTACTTC. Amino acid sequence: CAWSESGLGNIQYF.

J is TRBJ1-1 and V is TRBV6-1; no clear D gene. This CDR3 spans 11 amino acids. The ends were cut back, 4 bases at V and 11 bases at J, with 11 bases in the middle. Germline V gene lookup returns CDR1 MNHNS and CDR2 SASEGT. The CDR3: CASSVANRAFF. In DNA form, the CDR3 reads TGTGCCAGCAGTGTTGCCAATCGGGCTTTCTTT.

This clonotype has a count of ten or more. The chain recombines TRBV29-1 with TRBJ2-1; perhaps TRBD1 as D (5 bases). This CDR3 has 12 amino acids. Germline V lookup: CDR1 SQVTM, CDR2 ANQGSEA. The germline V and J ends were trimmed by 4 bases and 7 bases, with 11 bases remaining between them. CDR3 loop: CSVANRLNEQFF. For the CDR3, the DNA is TGCAGCGTTGCCAACAGGCTTAATGAGCAGTTCTTC.

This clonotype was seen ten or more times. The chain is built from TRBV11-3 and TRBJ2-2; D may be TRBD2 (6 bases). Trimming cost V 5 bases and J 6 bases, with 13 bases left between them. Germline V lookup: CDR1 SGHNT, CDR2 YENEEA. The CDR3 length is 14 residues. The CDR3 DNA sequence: TGTGCCAGCAGCCGGGACTCCTACGCCGGGGAGCTGTTTTTT. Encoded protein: CASSRDSYAGELFF. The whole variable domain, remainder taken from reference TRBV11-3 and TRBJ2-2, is EAGVVQSPRYKIIEKKQPVAFWCNPISGHNTLYWYLQNLGQGPELLIRYENEEAVDDSQLPKDRFSAERLKGVDSTLKIQPAELGDSAVYLCASSRDSYAGELFFGEGSRLTVL.

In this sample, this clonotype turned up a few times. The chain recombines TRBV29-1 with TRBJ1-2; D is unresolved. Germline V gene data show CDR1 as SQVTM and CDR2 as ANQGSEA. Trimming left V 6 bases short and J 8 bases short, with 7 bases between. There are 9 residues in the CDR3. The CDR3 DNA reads TGCAGCGTCACGAGCGGCTACACCTTC. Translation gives CSVTSGYTF.

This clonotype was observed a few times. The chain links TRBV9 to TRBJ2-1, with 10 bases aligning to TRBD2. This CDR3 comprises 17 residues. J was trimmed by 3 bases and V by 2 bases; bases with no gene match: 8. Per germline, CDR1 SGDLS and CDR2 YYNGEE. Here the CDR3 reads CASSVHLLAGDYNEQFF. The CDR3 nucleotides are TGTGCCAGCAGCGTCCACCTCCTAGCGGGGGACTACAATGAGCAGTTCTTC.

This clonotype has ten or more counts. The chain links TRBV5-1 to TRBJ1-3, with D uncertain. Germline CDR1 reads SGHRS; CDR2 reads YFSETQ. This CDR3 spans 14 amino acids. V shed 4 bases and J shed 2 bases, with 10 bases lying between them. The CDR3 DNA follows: TGCGCCAGCAGCGCCGGGCCAACTGGAAACACCATATATTTT. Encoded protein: CASSAGPTGNTIYF. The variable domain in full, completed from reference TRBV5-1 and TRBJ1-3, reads KAGVTQTPRYLIKTRGQQVTLSCSPISGHRSVSWYQQTPGQGLQFLFEYFSETQRNKGNFPGRFSGRQFSNSRSEMNVSTLELGDSALYLCASSAGPTGNTIYFGEGSWLTVV.

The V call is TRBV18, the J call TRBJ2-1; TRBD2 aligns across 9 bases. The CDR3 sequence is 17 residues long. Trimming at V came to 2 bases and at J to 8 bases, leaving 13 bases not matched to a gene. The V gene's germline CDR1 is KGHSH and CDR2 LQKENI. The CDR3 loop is CASSPFAGTSPTDEQFF. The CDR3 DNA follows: TGTGCCAGCTCACCATTCGCCGGGACTAGCCCTACCGATGAGCAGTTCTTC.

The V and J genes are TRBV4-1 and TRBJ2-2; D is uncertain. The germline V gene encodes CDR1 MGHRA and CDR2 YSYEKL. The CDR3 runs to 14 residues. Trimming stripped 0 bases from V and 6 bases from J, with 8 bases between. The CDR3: CASSQDKVAGELFF. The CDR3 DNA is TGCGCCAGCAGCCAAGATAAAGTTGCCGGGGAGCTGTTTTTT.

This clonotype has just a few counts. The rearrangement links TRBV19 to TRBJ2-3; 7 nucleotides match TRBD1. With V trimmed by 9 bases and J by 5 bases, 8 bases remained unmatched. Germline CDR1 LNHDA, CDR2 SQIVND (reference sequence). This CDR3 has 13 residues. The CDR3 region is CASRRDSEDTQYF. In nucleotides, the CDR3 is TGTGCCAGCCGCCGGGACAGTGAAGATACGCAGTATTTT.

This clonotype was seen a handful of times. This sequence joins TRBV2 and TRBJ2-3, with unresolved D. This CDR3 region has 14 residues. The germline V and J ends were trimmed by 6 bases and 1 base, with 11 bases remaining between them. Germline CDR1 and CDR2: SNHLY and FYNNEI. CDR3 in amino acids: CASRVSIGTDTQYF. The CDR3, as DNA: TGTGCCAGCAGGGTTAGTATCGGCACAGATACGCAGTATTTT.

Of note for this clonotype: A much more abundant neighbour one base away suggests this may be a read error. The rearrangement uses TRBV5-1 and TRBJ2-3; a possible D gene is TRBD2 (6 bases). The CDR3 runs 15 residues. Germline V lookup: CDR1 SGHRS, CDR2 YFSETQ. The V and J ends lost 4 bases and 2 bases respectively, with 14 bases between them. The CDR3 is CASSGPGLNTDTQYF. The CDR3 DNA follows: TGCGCCAGCAGCGGGCCGGGACTTAACACAGATACGCAGTATTTT.

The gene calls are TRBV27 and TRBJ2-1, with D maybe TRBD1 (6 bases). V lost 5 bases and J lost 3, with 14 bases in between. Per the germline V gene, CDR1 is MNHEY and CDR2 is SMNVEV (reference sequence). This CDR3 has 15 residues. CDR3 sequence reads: CASSPDRRYYNEQFF. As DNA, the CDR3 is TGTGCCAGCAGTCCCGACAGGAGATACTACAATGAGCAGTTCTTC.

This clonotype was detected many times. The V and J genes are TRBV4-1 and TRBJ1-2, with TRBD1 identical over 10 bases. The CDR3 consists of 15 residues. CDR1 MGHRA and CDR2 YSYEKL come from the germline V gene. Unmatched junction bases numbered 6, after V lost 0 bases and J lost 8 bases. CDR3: CASSQDAGTGDGYTF. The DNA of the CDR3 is TGCGCCAGCAGCCAAGACGCCGGGACAGGGGACGGCTACACCTTC.

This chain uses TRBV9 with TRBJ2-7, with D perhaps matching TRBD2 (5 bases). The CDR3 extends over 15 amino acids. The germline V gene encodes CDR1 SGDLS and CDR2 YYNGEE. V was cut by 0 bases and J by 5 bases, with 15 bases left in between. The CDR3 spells CASSVGAVSRDEQYF. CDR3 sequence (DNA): TGTGCCAGCAGCGTAGGTGCGGTTTCGAGGGACGAGCAGTACTTC. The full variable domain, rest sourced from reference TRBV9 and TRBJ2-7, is DSGVTQTPKHLITATGQRVTLRCSPRSGDLSVYWYQQSLDQGLQFLIQYYNGEERAKGNILERFSAQQFPDLHSELNLSSLELGDSALYFCASSVGAVSRDEQYFGPGTRLTVT.

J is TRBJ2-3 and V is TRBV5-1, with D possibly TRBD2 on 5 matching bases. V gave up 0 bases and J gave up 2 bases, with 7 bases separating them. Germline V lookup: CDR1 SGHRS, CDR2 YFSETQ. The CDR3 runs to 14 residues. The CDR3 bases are TGCGCCAGCAGCTTGGAGCGGTTCACAGATACGCAGTATTTT. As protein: CASSLERFTDTQYF.

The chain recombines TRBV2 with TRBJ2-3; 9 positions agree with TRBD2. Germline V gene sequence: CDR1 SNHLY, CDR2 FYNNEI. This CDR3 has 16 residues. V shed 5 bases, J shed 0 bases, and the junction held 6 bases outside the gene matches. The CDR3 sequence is CASSTIAGASTDTQYF. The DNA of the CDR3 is TGTGCCAGCAGTACTATAGCGGGAGCTAGCACAGATACGCAGTATTTT. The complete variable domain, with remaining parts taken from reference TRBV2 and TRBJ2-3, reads EPEVTQTPSHQVTQMGQEVILRCVPISNHLYFYWYRQILGQKVEFLVSFYNNEISEKSEIFDDQFSVERPDGSNFTLKIRSTKLEDSAMYFCASSTIAGASTDTQYFGPGTRLTVL.

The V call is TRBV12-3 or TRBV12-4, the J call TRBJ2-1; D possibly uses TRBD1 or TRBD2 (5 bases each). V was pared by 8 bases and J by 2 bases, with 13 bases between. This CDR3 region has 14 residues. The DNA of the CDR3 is TGTGCCAGCGGACCGGGACGGCCCTACAATGAGCAGTTCTTC. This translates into CASGPGRPYNEQFF.

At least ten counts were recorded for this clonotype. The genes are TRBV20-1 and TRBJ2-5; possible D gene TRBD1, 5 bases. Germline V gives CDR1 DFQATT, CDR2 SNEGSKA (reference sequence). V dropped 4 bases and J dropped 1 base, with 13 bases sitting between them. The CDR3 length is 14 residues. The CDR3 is CSAKKQGTQETQYF. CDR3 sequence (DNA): TGCAGTGCTAAAAAGCAGGGTACCCAAGAGACCCAGTACTTC.

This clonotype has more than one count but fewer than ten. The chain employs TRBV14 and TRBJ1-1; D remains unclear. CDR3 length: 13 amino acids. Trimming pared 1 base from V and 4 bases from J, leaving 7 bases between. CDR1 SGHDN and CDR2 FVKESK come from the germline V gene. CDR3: CASSQVRVTEAFF. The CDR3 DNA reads TGTGCCAGCAGCCAAGTGAGGGTCACTGAAGCTTTCTTT. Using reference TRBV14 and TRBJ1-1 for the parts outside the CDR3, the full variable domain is EAGVTQFPSHSVIEKGQTVTLRCDPISGHDNLYWYRRVMGKEIKFLLHFVKESKQDESGMPNNRFLAERTGGTYSTLKVQPAELEDSGVYFCASSQVRVTEAFFGQGTRLTVV.